A selection of T cell receptor beta chains follows, all from one sample in a study of shared clonotypes between healthy human individuals. This table comes from immunoSEQ multiplex PCR, and its TCRdb copy is limited to in-frame clones, with some not included. The table records millions of clones, around 96% of them present only once. The sample taken for sequencing was naive CD8+ T cells sorted from blood. The origin of the receptors is a man in his late teens or twenties in good health. Each CDR3 is given without its conserved first and last residue.

V gene,J gene,CDR3 protein
TRBV5-1,TRBJ2-7,ASSEGGIGAYEQY
TRBV29-1,TRBJ2-1,SVEGSYNEQF
TRBV28,TRBJ2-7,ASSPDPLGGEQY
TRBV7-2,TRBJ2-2,ASNVRVTGELF
TRBV28,TRBJ1-1,ASIQNWGATEAF
TRBV28,TRBJ2-3,ASSPSHRDTQY
TRBV10-3,TRBJ2-5,AISEGSQETQY
TRBV6-1,TRBJ1-1,ASSDQTYEAF
TRBV29-1,TRBJ1-2,SVGNNYGYT
TRBV14,TRBJ1-2,ASSQDATFYGYT
TRBV7-9,TRBJ1-1,ASSWGSGTGDTEAF
TRBV13,TRBJ2-2,ASSPDYRTGELF
TRBV7-2,TRBJ2-3,ASHETGGSAY
TRBV27,TRBJ2-7,ASSFYGGEQY
TRBV19,TRBJ2-2,ASSIDLWAGETGELF
TRBV27,TRBJ1-1,ASSPGAF
TRBV28,TRBJ1-2,ASSHRTEASYGYT
TRBV9,TRBJ1-2,ASSGGDREPHGYT
TRBV4-1,TRBJ1-1,ASSQPWGAGDTEAF
TRBV28,TRBJ1-3,ASSPGTGEGGGNTIY
TRBV7-2,TRBJ2-3,ASSFYGGTDTQY
TRBV19,TRBJ2-7,ASRSGAGYEQY
TRBV6-5,TRBJ2-7,ASKAGKLNEQY
TRBV7-2,TRBJ2-1,ASSLMGNEQF
TRBV27,TRBJ2-5,ASSPGTQGRETQY
TRBV29-1,TRBJ2-3,SVDTGGRDDTQY
TRBV4-3,TRBJ2-7,ASSRQVAGGTDEQY
TRBV30,TRBJ2-7,AWSAVGADEQY
TRBV5-8,TRBJ2-7,ASSPADRAPYEQY
TRBV2,TRBJ2-1,ASSEAQTPTYNEQF
TRBV11-2,TRBJ2-5,ASSLVWVQETQY
TRBV7-6,TRBJ2-7,ASSLSGRELEQY
TRBV7-9,TRBJ2-7,ASSQQGVYEQY
TRBV27,TRBJ2-1,ASSPLWAGGYNEQF
TRBV18,TRBJ2-3,ASSLAGGVGTDTQY
TRBV9,TRBJ2-7,ASSVGAGSHEYEQY
TRBV15,TRBJ2-7,ATSGRDSGAVEQY
TRBV5-4,TRBJ2-3,ASSPASGGAPDTQY
TRBV28,TRBJ1-2,ASSLRGGQGHNYGYT
TRBV5-6,TRBJ1-3,ASSLTGNTIY
TRBV7-2,TRBJ2-3,ASSPGQGIDTQY
TRBV5-8,TRBJ2-3,ASSLGTALTDTQY